The rows below give T cell receptor beta chains drawn from one sample of a study of Graves' ophthalmopathy and Graves' hyperthyroidism. MiXCR was run by TCRdb on the multiplex PCR reads, yielding one entry per CDR3 protein. The top ten hold around 4.6% of the sample, which has 580,000 or so distinct CDR3 sequences, less than 45% seen once. Sequencing was carried out using peripheral blood or thyroid tissue (not recorded which). Receptor source: an adult man with Graves' hyperthyroidism. The CDR3 runs from the conserved cysteine through the conserved F or W. D genes are given only for firm matches. The size field is filled for only some rows; it gives once, few, many or a size class.

d_call | clone_size | j_call | v_call | cdr3_aa | cdr3_nt
TRBD1 | few | TRBJ1-2 | TRBV24-1 | CATSAPGTENYGYTF | TGTGCCACCAGTGCCCCCGGGACAGAAAACTATGGCTACACCTTC
TRBD1 | NA | TRBJ1-2 | TRBV29-1 | CSVEETRDRVSGYTF | TGCAGCGTCGAAGAGACAAGGGACAGGGTCTCTGGCTACACCTTC
TRBD1 | once | TRBJ2-1 | TRBV2 | CASSEGGTAYYNEQFF | TGTGCCAGCAGTGAAGGAGGGACAGCTTATTACAATGAGCAGTTCTTC
NA | many | TRBJ2-5 | TRBV10-3 | CAISWQGEETQYF | TGTGCCATCAGTTGGCAGGGCGAAGAGACCCAGTACTTC
TRBD2 | NA | TRBJ2-5 | TRBV7-9 | CASSPLGLAGGLFF | TGTGCCAGCAGCCCCTTGGGACTAGCGGGAGGGCTATTCTTC
NA | many | TRBJ2-7 | TRBV7-6 | CASSPTAGDNYEQYF | TGTGCCAGCAGCCCAACGGCAGGGGATAACTACGAGCAGTACTTC
TRBD1 | many | TRBJ1-2 | TRBV7-6 | CASSEPGQIGYTF | TGTGCCAGCAGTGAACCGGGACAGATTGGCTACACCTTC
NA | many | TRBJ2-5 | TRBV24-1 | CATSDPRLGGGFGETQYF | TGTGCCACCAGTGATCCCCGGCTGGGCGGGGGCTTTGGGGAGACCCAGTACTTC
NA | NA | TRBJ1-1 | TRBV7-8 | CASSSGTVLEAFF | TGTGCCAGCAGCTCAGGGACGGTCCTTGAAGCTTTCTTT
TRBD1 | NA | TRBJ2-3 | TRBV2 | CASSPGQNTDTQYF | TGTGCCAGCAGTCCGGGACAGAACACAGATACGCAGTATTTT
TRBD1 | many | TRBJ1-2 | TRBV7-6 | CASSLGTAANYGYTF | TGTGCCAGCAGCCTCGGGACAGCAGCTAACTATGGCTACACCTTC
TRBD1 | NA | TRBJ2-3 | TRBV7-9 | CASSVGQGIFPDTQYF | TGTGCCAGCAGCGTGGGACAGGGGATCTTTCCAGATACGCAGTATTTT
TRBD2 | NA | TRBJ2-2 | TRBV10-3 | CASSYFFAGGNTGELFF | TGTGCCAGCAGTTACTTTTTTGCGGGAGGGAACACCGGGGAGCTGTTTTTT
NA | many | TRBJ2-6 | TRBV7-2 | CASSFGWGANVLTF | TGTGCCAGCAGCTTCGGATGGGGGGCCAACGTCCTGACTTTC
NA | NA | TRBJ1-5 | TRBV20-1 | CSAPERGGGNQPQHF | TGCAGTGCTCCGGAGAGGGGAGGGGGCAATCAGCCCCAGCATTTT
NA | NA | TRBJ1-2 | TRBV7-9 | CASSHILEGEKNGYTF | TGTGCCAGCTCACACATCCTCGAAGGGGAGAAGAATGGCTACACCTTC
NA | many | TRBJ1-5 | TRBV19 | CASSIRGPNQPQHF | TGTGCCAGTAGTATTCGGGGGCCCAATCAGCCCCAGCATTTT
NA | many | TRBJ1-1 | TRBV7-9 | CASSLLDEAFF | TGTGCCAGCAGCTTACTGGATGAAGCTTTCTTT
TRBD1 | many | TRBJ1-4 | TRBV20-1 | CSAYRDRVNRDLEKLFF | TGCAGTGCTTACCGGGACAGGGTGAATAGAGACCTTGAAAAACTGTTTTTT
TRBD1 | many | TRBJ1-2 | TRBV7-9 | CASSLLSGGQAEGYTF | TGTGCCAGCAGCTTACTGTCAGGGGGACAGGCGGAGGGCTACACCTTC
NA | many | TRBJ1-1 | TRBV6-1 | CASSLHRVNTEAFF | TGTGCCAGCTCCCTCCACCGCGTGAACACTGAAGCTTTCTTT
NA | few | TRBJ1-2 | TRBV19 | CASSTLSTNYGYTF | TGTGCCAGTAGTACCCTCTCCACTAACTATGGCTACACCTTC
NA | many | TRBJ2-7 | TRBV20-1 | CSARDLAGRYEQYF | TGCAGTGCTAGAGATCTGGCGGGACGATACGAGCAGTACTTC
NA | many | TRBJ1-6 | TRBV19 | CASSPRGPGDSPLHF | TGTGCCAGTAGCCCAAGGGGCCCTGGGGATTCACCCCTCCACTTT
NA | NA | TRBJ1-5 | TRBV7-9 | CASRRLVGRETQHF | TGTGCCAGCAGAAGACTAGTAGGCCGAGAGACCCAGCATTTT
TRBD1 | many | TRBJ2-7 | TRBV7-9 | CASSLRTGGTPYEQYF | TGTGCCAGCAGCCTAAGGACAGGGGGAACCCCCTACGAGCAGTACTTC
TRBD1 | many | TRBJ1-6 | TRBV2 | CASSRDHGTGDSPLHF | TGTGCCAGCAGTCGAGATCATGGGACAGGGGATTCACCCCTCCACTTT
NA | many | TRBJ2-7 | TRBV24-1 | CATSDQGRDEQYF | TGTGCCACCAGTGATCAGGGAAGGGACGAGCAGTACTTC
NA | NA | TRBJ1-5 | TRBV29-1 | CSVVRQNSNQPQHF | TGCAGCGTTGTCCGGCAGAATAGCAATCAGCCCCAGCATTTT
NA | many | TRBJ1-1 | TRBV12-5 | CASGLVSGRNTEAFF | TGTGCTAGTGGTTTGGTAAGCGGACGGAACACTGAAGCTTTCTTT
NA | many | TRBJ1-2 | TRBV9 | CASSPDRQDYGYTF | TGTGCCAGCAGTCCGGACAGACAGGACTATGGCTACACCTTC
NA | many | TRBJ2-7 | TRBV24-1 | CATGDKFYEQYF | TGTGCCACTGGGGACAAATTCTACGAGCAGTACTTC
TRBD1 | many | TRBJ1-4 | TRBV7-9 | CASSLGTDGEKLFF | TGTGCCAGCAGCCTAGGGACAGATGGTGAAAAACTGTTTTTT
NA | many | TRBJ2-3 | TRBV29-1 | CSVGAARTDTQYF | TGCAGCGTTGGTGCGGCCCGCACAGATACGCAGTATTTT
TRBD2 | NA | TRBJ2-1 | TRBV19 | CASSPRASGSSEQFF | TGTGCCAGTAGTCCCCGAGCTAGCGGGAGTTCTGAGCAGTTCTTC
NA | many | TRBJ2-7 | TRBV27 | CASSQRSGEQYF | TGTGCCAGCAGTCAAAGGTCAGGTGAGCAGTACTTC
TRBD2 | NA | TRBJ2-3 | TRBV2 | CASGRGTSGRTDTQYF | TGTGCCAGCGGCCGAGGGACTAGCGGACGCACAGATACGCAGTATTTT
TRBD1 | NA | TRBJ2-5 | TRBV7-2 | CASSLVATRQGNQETQYF | TGTGCCAGCAGCTTAGTAGCTACCCGACAGGGTAACCAAGAGACCCAGTACTTC
NA | NA | TRBJ2-7 | TRBV5-1 | CVRGPGPSYEQYF | TGCGTCAGGGGCCCGGGACCGAGCTACGAGCAGTACTTC
NA | many | TRBJ1-5 | TRBV20-1 | CSAIRQGSNQPQHF | TGCAGTGCCATCCGGCAGGGTAGCAATCAGCCCCAGCATTTT
TRBD1 | many | TRBJ1-6 | TRBV20-1 | CSARPTGSSYNSPLHF | TGCAGTGCTAGACCGACAGGGAGCTCCTATAATTCACCCCTCCACTTT
TRBD1 | many | TRBJ2-7 | TRBV2 | CASSVGDRGLYEQYF | TGTGCCAGCAGTGTAGGGGACAGGGGGCTCTACGAGCAGTACTTC
NA | NA | TRBJ1-2 | TRBV19 | CASSYTGSGGRGNYGYTF | TGTGCCAGTAGCTATACAGGGTCCGGGGGAAGGGGGAACTATGGCTACACCTTC
TRBD1 | many | TRBJ2-7 | TRBV5-1 | CASMVRTGDYEQYF | TGCGCCAGCATGGTGCGGACAGGGGACTACGAGCAGTACTTC
NA | NA | TRBJ2-7 | TRBV7-3 | CASSLNDGSHYEQYF | TGTGCCAGCAGCTTAAATGACGGGAGCCACTACGAGCAGTACTTC
NA | few | TRBJ2-7 | TRBV28 | CASSLPGKPYEQYF | TGTGCCAGCAGTTTACCTGGGAAGCCCTACGAGCAGTACTTC
NA | NA | TRBJ1-6 | TRBV9 | CASSPRGAAPLHF | TGTGCCAGCAGCCCACGGGGGGCTGCACCCCTCCACTTT
TRBD2 | NA | TRBJ2-7 | TRBV10-3 | CASSETHSGNYEQYF | TGTGCCAGCAGTGAGACCCATAGCGGGAACTACGAGCAGTACTTC
NA | many | TRBJ1-2 | TRBV11-2 | CASSLSERYGYTF | TGTGCCAGCAGCTTATCCGAGCGGTATGGCTACACCTTC
NA | many | TRBJ2-2 | TRBV12-3/TRBV12-4 | CASRSSQQGSNTGELFF | TGTGCCAGCAGGTCATCTCAACAGGGTTCGAACACCGGGGAGCTGTTTTTT
TRBD1 | NA | TRBJ1-1 | TRBV20-1 | CSANPGGEAFF | TGCAGTGCAAACCCAGGGGGCGAAGCTTTCTTT
TRBD1 | NA | TRBJ1-1 | TRBV25-1 | CASSYRQGGTEALF | TGTGCCAGCAGTTACAGGCAGGGGGGAACTGAAGCTCTCTTT
NA | many | TRBJ1-2 | TRBV12-3/TRBV12-4 | CASSLRGRLGYGYTF | TGTGCCAGCAGTTTGAGGGGTCGGTTGGGCTATGGCTACACCTTC
TRBD2 | many | TRBJ2-5 | TRBV2 | CASNLAGGGQETQYF | TGTGCCAGCAATCTAGCGGGGGGGGGCCAAGAGACCCAGTACTTC
NA | few | TRBJ1-1 | TRBV5-1 | CASSLGSGDTEAFF | TGCGCCAGCAGCTTGGGCAGCGGGGATACTGAAGCTTTCTTT
NA | many | TRBJ1-2 | TRBV16 | CASSQSSEDYGYTF | TGTGCCAGCAGCCAATCGAGCGAGGACTATGGCTACACCTTC
TRBD2 | NA | TRBJ2-3 | TRBV5-1 | CASSLGHTSDTQYF | TGCGCCAGCAGCTTGGGGCACACTAGCGACACGCAGTATTTT
NA | NA | TRBJ2-1 | TRBV27 | CASCPNRCNEQFF | TGTGCCAGCTGCCCCAACCGGTGCAATGAGCAGTTCTTC
NA | many | TRBJ2-7 | TRBV7-9 | CASSALSYEQYF | TGTGCCAGCAGCGCACTGTCCTACGAGCAGTACTTC